Listed below are T cell receptor beta chains from one sample, sequenced in a study of cytomegalovirus exposure and HLA in healthy donors. The method was immunoSEQ multiplex PCR; TCRdb's version includes in-frame clones alone and lacks a portion of them. This table holds approximately 65,000 clones, roughly 92% found once. The specimen was PBMCs. Receptors originate from a man between 18 and 29 years old in good health and CMV-seropositive. The CDR3 runs from the conserved cysteine through the conserved F or W.

>13|TRBJ2-7|TRBV10-1
CASSELRSYEQYF
>14|TRBJ1-3|TRBV11-2
CASSFSGAGNTIYF
>14|TRBJ1-1|TRBV27
CATSVGQGATEAFF
>12|TRBJ1-2|TRBV27
CASSLAGRYYTF
>13|TRBJ1-5|TRBV6-1
CASSSGGVQPQHF
>10|TRBJ2-1|TRBV20-1
CSADLAIQIF
>16|TRBJ2-1|TRBV6-1
CASSGGLAGGVGEQFF
>14|TRBJ1-1|TRBV9
CASSVGTGGTEAFF
>14|TRBJ2-7|TRBV5-1
CASSTGLAVYEQYF
>16|TRBJ2-1|TRBV28
CASSLIGTRGTDEQFF
>16|TRBJ1-5|TRBV4-2
CASSLVDRPGNQPQHF